The rows below give T cell receptor beta chains drawn from one sample of a study of shared clonotypes between healthy human individuals. The assay was immunoSEQ multiplex PCR, and TCRdb's table has in-frame clones only and misses some. The sample lists hundreds of thousands of clones; around 78% were seen once. Sequencing input: memory CD4+ T cells sorted from blood. These receptors originate from a woman in her thirties in good health. The CDR3 runs from the conserved cysteine through the conserved F or W. D genes are given only for firm matches. The listing skips clone size in some rows; elsewhere it reads once, few, many or a size class.

>.|TRBV7-9|TRBJ2-1|.|13
CASTHLGINEQFF
TGTGCCAGCACCCACCTTGGAATCAATGAGCAGTTCTTC
>.|TRBV7-9|TRBJ2-7|TRBD2|15
CASSLVSSGSDEQYF
TGTGCCAGCAGCTTAGTCTCTAGCGGGAGTGACGAGCAGTACTTC
>few|TRBV19|TRBJ2-1|TRBD2|17
CASSTKRRLAVNNEQFF
TGTGCCAGTAGTACCAAGCGGCGACTAGCGGTGAACAATGAGCAGTTCTTC
>.|TRBV25-1|TRBJ1-2|TRBD1|15
CASTKTSSGGYGYTF
TGTGCCAGCACCAAGACTTCCTCAGGGGGCTATGGCTACACCTTC
>.|TRBV7-3|TRBJ2-1|TRBD2|15
CASSPLAGAYNEQFF
TGTGCCAGCAGCCCATTAGCGGGAGCCTACAATGAGCAGTTCTTC
>.|TRBV15|TRBJ2-1|.|17
CATSRDPSAGTYNEQFF
TGTGCCACCAGCAGAGATCCGAGTGCAGGGACCTACAATGAGCAGTTCTTC
>.|TRBV30|TRBJ1-2|TRBD1|14
CAWSRTGRWDGYTF
TGTGCCTGGAGTAGGACAGGGAGGTGGGATGGCTACACCTTC
>.|TRBV30|TRBJ2-5|.|13
CAWVRGSQETQYF
TGTGCCTGGGTCCGTGGGAGTCAAGAGACCCAGTACTTC
>.|TRBV7-2|TRBJ2-3|.|13
CASSLELGLTQYF
TGTGCCAGCAGCCTAGAGCTAGGGCTTACGCAGTATTTT
>.|TRBV28|TRBJ1-2|.|15
CASSQTNTGIYGYTF
TGTGCCAGCAGCCAAACGAATACAGGAATCTATGGCTACACCTTC
>.|TRBV6-5|TRBJ1-2|TRBD1|11
CASSTGAGYTF
TGTGCCAGCAGTACAGGGGCTGGCTACACCTTC
>.|TRBV5-1|TRBJ1-2|TRBD1|15
CASRSRQGDLYGYTF
TGCGCCAGCAGGTCCAGACAGGGGGACCTCTATGGCTACACCTTC
>.|TRBV19|TRBJ1-3|.|12
CASRGSGNTIYF
TGTGCCAGTAGAGGGTCTGGAAACACCATATATTTT
>.|TRBV11-2|TRBJ1-1|.|13
CASSLSGGTEAFF
TGTGCCAGCAGCTTAAGTGGGGGTACTGAAGCTTTCTTT
>few|TRBV10-1|TRBJ2-3|TRBD2|14
CASSTGLARDTQYF
TGCGCCAGCAGTACAGGACTAGCACGAGATACGCAGTATTTT
>.|TRBV18|TRBJ1-1|TRBD1|15
CASSVTGGLNTEAFF
TGTGCCAGCTCAGTCACAGGGGGTTTGAACACTGAAGCTTTCTTT
>.|TRBV11-2|TRBJ2-3|TRBD1|15
CASSAGQGASDTQYF
TGTGCCAGCAGCGCCGGACAGGGGGCATCAGATACGCAGTATTTT
>.|TRBV30|TRBJ2-5|.|13
CAWIGGLGETQYF
TGTGCCTGGATTGGGGGGCTTGGAGAGACCCAGTACTTC
>.|TRBV19|TRBJ1-2|.|15
CASSIGQANLYGYTF
TGTGCCAGTAGTATCGGACAAGCCAACCTCTATGGCTACACCTTC
>.|TRBV29-1|TRBJ1-1|.|12
CSVEGGTVEAFF
TGCAGCGTTGAGGGTGGCACGGTTGAAGCTTTCTTT
>.|TRBV7-2|TRBJ2-1|TRBD2|19
CASTRTRTSLGGSYNEQFF
TGTGCCAGCACCAGGACCCGGACTAGCCTCGGGGGCTCCTACAATGAGCAGTTCTTC
>once|TRBV5-1|TRBJ2-3|.|14
CASSLGQDADTQYF
TGCGCCAGCAGCTTGGGTCAGGATGCAGATACGCAGTATTTT
>.|TRBV6-5|TRBJ1-2|.|15
CASSYRPAANYGYTF
TGTGCCAGCAGTTACAGGCCAGCCGCTAACTATGGCTACACCTTC
>.|TRBV7-2|TRBJ2-7|TRBD2|16
CASSLGALAGANEQYF
TGTGCCAGCAGCTTAGGGGCACTAGCGGGAGCAAACGAGCAGTACTTC
>.|TRBV30|TRBJ2-1|TRBD2|13
CAWRREVYNEQFF
TGTGCCTGGAGGCGGGAGGTCTACAATGAGCAGTTCTTC
>.|TRBV6-1|TRBJ1-5|TRBD1|17
CASSVRQGIYSNQPQHF
TGTGCCAGCAGTGTAAGACAGGGAATTTATAGCAATCAGCCCCAGCATTTT
>once|TRBV7-2|TRBJ2-1|TRBD2|15
CASSFTSGRVSEQFF
TGTGCCAGCAGCTTTACTAGCGGGAGGGTCAGCGAGCAGTTCTTC
>many|TRBV19|TRBJ2-1|.|15
CASPGYGTGNNEQFF
TGTGCCAGTCCCGGTTATGGGACGGGAAACAATGAGCAGTTCTTC
>.|TRBV27|TRBJ2-2|.|13
CASSLDLAGELFF
TGTGCCAGCAGTTTGGATTTGGCCGGGGAGCTGTTTTTT
>.|TRBV7-2|TRBJ1-1|.|14
CASSLPQGRTEAFF
TGTGCCAGCAGCTTACCACAGGGTCGGACTGAAGCTTTCTTT
>.|TRBV28|TRBJ2-1|.|14
CASSRPSVYNEQFF
TGTGCCAGCAGTAGGCCTAGCGTCTACAATGAGCAGTTCTTC
>once|TRBV7-2|TRBJ2-5|.|15
CASSLAGTLQETQYF
TGTGCCAGCAGCTTAGCCGGGACACTACAAGAGACCCAGTACTTC
>.|TRBV7-8|TRBJ2-7|.|15
CASSQTPGPTSKQYF
TGTGCCAGCAGCCAGACCCCGGGACCGACCAGCAAGCAGTACTTC
>few|TRBV19|TRBJ1-2|.|14
CASSIYRVGYGYTF
TGTGCCAGTAGTATTTACAGGGTGGGGTATGGCTACACCTTC
>.|TRBV15|TRBJ2-5|TRBD2|19
CATSRELSSGVFYQETQYF
TGTGCCACCAGCAGAGAACTGAGTAGCGGGGTGTTTTACCAAGAGACCCAGTACTTC
>.|TRBV4-1|TRBJ1-5|TRBD1|17
CASSQGAQGARNQPQHF
TGCGCCAGCAGCCAAGGGGCGCAGGGGGCGCGTAATCAGCCCCAGCATTTT
>.|TRBV7-8|TRBJ1-2|.|16
CASSRLSRGGKDGYTF
TGTGCCAGCAGCCGCTTGTCTCGGGGAGGAAAGGATGGCTACACCTTC
>.|TRBV5-4|TRBJ2-5|.|14
CASSPGDFQETQYF
TGTGCCAGCAGCCCCGGGGACTTTCAAGAGACCCAGTACTTC
>few|TRBV7-9|TRBJ2-3|.|15
CASSLGQGSTDTQYF
TGTGCCAGCAGCTTAGGGCAGGGTAGCACAGATACGCAGTATTTT
>.|TRBV6-5|TRBJ1-2|TRBD1|13
CASSMDRVGGYTF
TGTGCCAGCAGTATGGACAGGGTCGGAGGCTACACCTTC
>.|TRBV9|TRBJ2-6|TRBD1|14
CASARGPGANVLTF
TGTGCCAGCGCCAGGGGGCCTGGGGCCAACGTCCTGACTTTC